This T cell receptor beta chain was captured by sequencing in a study of T cell responses to AZD1222 COVID-19 vaccine (dated by TCRdb to the early 2020s). For the wider study: A total of 233 trial participants underwent TCR sequencing, of whom 200 to 220 had received two doses of AZD1222 and approximately 25 had received two doses of the MenACWY control vaccine. Trial participants were enrolled by age into subgroups of 18-55, 56-69 and 70-plus years, and around 150, 29 and 61 TCR-sequenced participants, respectively, were included in these subgroups.

The CDR3 regions of human TCRbeta chains were subjected to immunosequencing. In the source study's methods: TCRs in the repertoires were compared against a reference library of SARS-CoV-2-specific TCRs that had been generated with the MIRA antigen-specificity platform. Breadth was defined as the fraction of unique TCRs that were SARS-CoV-2-associated. Depth was defined as the fraction of total T cells that were SARS-CoV-2-associated. Each spike-specific TCR was assigned to its reactive spike region and to a CD4 or CD8 class using the MIRA data. Log10-transformed breadth and depth values were compared by one-way ANOVA with Sidak's multiple comparisons tests. TCRdb holds this immuneACCESS table with in-frame rearrangements only. Some clones are missing; in checked studies, unresolved V genes explain under half, and the rest has no known cause. V, J and clone size were drawn from that table, and D and trimming were deduced from the DNA. The sample table contains around 25,000 clones; only one count was recorded for roughly 84% of them. Under 35% of the sample rests with the top ten.

From V the trimming removes 2 bases and from J it removes 6 bases, while the gene matches leave 8 bases of the junction unaccounted for. The germline V gene (reference sequence) specifies MNHNY as CDR1 and SVGAGI as CDR2. The CDR3 runs 15 amino acids, cysteine and phenylalanine included. Of all the DNA, just the CDR3 is kept, 45 bases in frame from base 1. The research as a whole found: The whole spike protein was spanned by vaccine-associated CD4 TCRs, and dominant responses were seen in regions 160-218 and 743-854. In the small 56-69-year group, the increase in depth fell short of significance, most likely because of low power. Participants were mostly white British and included more females than males, and it was suggested by the authors that clonal diversity may have been underestimated. Conclusions about previously exposed vaccinees are limited because only six or seven AZD1222 recipients were SARS-CoV-2 seropositive at baseline. Because no day 14 peak-response samples were available, the repertoires could be characterized only after the peak T cell response. Nearly half of unique spike-specific TCRs reportedly recognized epitopes outside regions mutated in the B.1.351 and B.1.1.7 variants. After two AZD1222 doses, spike-specific TCR breadth and depth were significantly higher than at day 0 and than in MenACWY recipients.

This clone was detected only a few times. The antigen it recognizes is unknown. No much larger clone is present one base from it, and per-base qualities are unavailable. This specimen's time point label, per the study, means: about 28 days (+/-7) after the second vaccine dose. AZD1222 recipients with second doses at about 4 weeks or about 12 weeks were pooled, because spike-specific TCR depth and breadth did not differ between schedules. Vaccinee samples came from UK trials COV001 and COV002, including a single-blind randomized controlled phase 2/3 trial of AZD1222 (ChAdOx1 nCoV-19) in healthy adults. For TCRbeta chain sequencing, PBMC samples were collected from trial participants at day 0 and at day 28 after the second dose.

The chain is assembled from TRBV6-6 and TRBJ2-7, and 9 junctional nucleotides match TRBD2. The origin of this receptor is an adult who received the AZD1222 COVID-19 vaccine. Sequenced here: peripheral blood, sampled 28 days after the second AZD1222 dose. The CDR3 has the sequence CASSYKVAGDGEQYF. The nucleotide sequence is given as TGTGCCAGCAGTTACAAGGTAGCGGGAGACGGCGAGCAGTACTTC.